The next 29 T cell receptor beta chains were all read from a single sample in a study of CD8 T cells in Susac syndrome. With random hexamers, reverse transcription was performed on roughly 0.5 to 1 ug of RNA. TCRdb itself ran the immunoSEQ multiplex PCR reads through MiXCR, one entry per CDR3 protein. The sample contains approximately 220,000 distinct CDR3 sequences, 85% to 95% of which appear only once. Specimen: CD4+ T cells from PBMCs. These receptors came from a human donor with multiple sclerosis.

This chain uses TRBV4-2 with TRBJ2-7; the match to TRBD2 covers 11 bases. This CDR3 is 17 amino acids long. V lost 0 bases, J lost 4 bases, and 8 bases stayed unmatched. Per germline, CDR1 LGHNA and CDR2 YNFKEQ. The CDR3 spells CASSQDSTSGGWYEQYF. CDR3 nucleotide sequence: TGTGCCAGCAGCCAAGATTCTACTAGCGGGGGTTGGTACGAGCAGTACTTC.

This clonotype came up once. The J gene is TRBJ1-2, the V gene TRBV6-5; perhaps TRBD1 as D (5 bases). The CDR3 extends over 13 amino acids. V was trimmed by 5 bases and J by 7 bases, leaving 14 bases between them. Per germline, CDR1 MNHEY and CDR2 SVGAGI. Written as DNA, the CDR3 is TGTGCCAGCAGTCCCGACAGCATGGGTGGCTACACCTTC. As protein: CASSPDSMGGYTF.

The rearrangement joins TRBV6-1 to TRBJ1-3; 8 bases fit TRBD1. The CDR3 covers 16 residues. CDR1 is MNHNS and CDR2 is SASEGT in the germline V gene. The V gene end was trimmed by 3 bases and the J gene end by 2 bases; junction bases not matched to a gene: 6. CDR3 region: CASSETGVVAGNTIYF. The DNA for the CDR3 is TGTGCCAGCAGTGAGACAGGGGTCGTGGCTGGAAACACCATATATTTT.

The chain has TRBV29-1 and TRBJ2-3; 7 bases align to TRBD2. The V segment lost 6 bases and the J segment 0 bases; nucleotides outside the gene matches: 9. CDR1 and CDR2 from the germline V gene are SQVTM and ANQGSEA. CDR3 length: 15 residues. CDR3 loop: CSVAGLVRSTDTQYF. CDR3 sequence (DNA): TGCAGCGTCGCCGGACTAGTCCGGAGCACAGATACGCAGTATTTT.

This clonotype appeared a single time. The chain links TRBV4-2 to TRBJ2-3, with TRBD2 matching 9 bases. From germline, CDR1 is LGHNA and CDR2 YNFKEQ. The ends lost 3 bases at V and 4 bases at J; junction bases unmatched: 8. This CDR3 has 16 residues. CDR3 bases: TGTGCCAGCAGCCAGCCTGGGGCGGGGGGGGCAGATACGCAGTATTTT. The encoded protein is CASSQPGAGGADTQYF.

This clonotype was seen just once. The rearrangement joins TRBV7-9 to TRBJ2-1; weak D call: TRBD1 (5 bases). The V and J ends lost 4 bases and 5 bases respectively, with 18 bases between them. The length of the CDR3 is 16 residues. Germline V gene lookup returns CDR1 SEHNR and CDR2 FQNEAQ (reference sequence). In DNA, the CDR3 is TGTGCCAGCAGCTCCTCCCCCGGACAACGTGACAATGAGCAGTTCTTC. Its translation: CASSSSPGQRDNEQFF.

The rearrangement links TRBV7-2 to TRBJ2-2, with 7 bases fitting TRBD2. The junction had 6 bases not matched to a gene; V was cut back by 3 bases and J by 2 bases. The V gene's germline CDR1 is SGHTA and CDR2 FQGNSA. The CDR3 is 16 residues long. CDR3 sequence (DNA): TGTGCCAGCAGCTTGAGGCTAGCGGCTAACACCGGGGAGCTGTTTTTT. It encodes CASSLRLAANTGELFF.

This chain uses TRBV14 with TRBJ2-7, with D possibly being TRBD1 (5 bases). Trimming stripped 10 bases from V and 2 bases from J, with 12 bases between. The CDR3 is made up of 12 amino acids. Germline loops: CDR1 SGHDN, CDR2 FVKESK. DNA of the CDR3: TGTGCCAACCGCAGGGTACCCTACGAGCAGTACTTC. This translates into CANRRVPYEQYF.

The chain combines TRBV7-9 with TRBJ2-1; D tentatively fits TRBD1 or TRBD2 (5 bases each). V was pared by 5 bases and J by 8 bases, with 16 bases between. The CDR3 length is 14 residues. Germline assignment: CDR1 SEHNR and CDR2 FQNEAQ (reference sequence). CDR3 DNA: TGTGCCAGCAGCATTGGGACCGGCTTGGATGAGCAGTTCTTC. This codes for CASSIGTGLDEQFF.

This clonotype came up a few times. This chain uses TRBV5-4 with TRBJ2-5, with unresolved D. This CDR3 comprises 12 residues. The germline V and J ends were trimmed by 0 bases and 5 bases, with 5 bases remaining between them. The germline CDR1 and CDR2 sequences are SGHNT and YYREEE (reference sequence). The chain's CDR3 is CASSLESETQYF. As DNA, the CDR3 is TGTGCCAGCAGCTTGGAGTCCGAGACCCAGTACTTC.

In DNA form, the CDR3 reads TGCGCCAGCAGCCCCCCGGGTGGGCCGCGCACAGATACGCAGTATTTT. This sequence encodes CASSPPGGPRTDTQYF. The J gene is TRBJ2-3, the V gene TRBV5-1; D gene unclear. The germline CDR1 and CDR2 sequences are SGHRS and YFSETQ. Trimming left V 4 bases short and J 1 base short, with 16 bases between. This CDR3 is built from 16 residues.

The chain carries TRBV20-1 and TRBJ2-7; 9 positions agree with TRBD1. This CDR3 comprises 13 residues. From germline, CDR1 is DFQATT and CDR2 SNEGSKA (reference sequence). The V gene end was trimmed by 6 bases and the J gene end by 3 bases; junction bases not matched to a gene: 6. The CDR3: CSAPGTGNYEQYF. The CDR3 DNA sequence: TGCAGTGCGCCGGGGACAGGGAACTACGAGCAGTACTTC.

The count of this clonotype is one. V is TRBV3-1 and J is TRBJ2-7; 7 bases fit TRBD1. This CDR3 comprises 15 residues. The ends lost 1 base at V and 3 bases at J; junction bases unmatched: 6. Looked up from germline, CDR1 is LGHDT and CDR2 is YNNKEL (reference sequence). CDR3 loop: CASSQGVTGFYEQYF. The CDR3 DNA reads TGTGCCAGCAGCCAAGGGGTGACAGGGTTCTACGAGCAGTACTTC.

The rearrangement joins TRBV25-1 to TRBJ1-2; TRBD1 might be the D (5 bases). The V gene lost 4 bases and the J gene lost 4 bases, with 13 bases spanning the gap. The CDR3 contains 14 residues. Germline V CDR1 and CDR2: MGHDK, SYGVNS. The CDR3 bases are TGTGCCAGCAGTGCATGGGGGGGAGGCTATGGCTACACCTTC. The encoded protein is CASSAWGGGYGYTF.

The rearrangement uses TRBV29-1 and TRBJ1-1; tentative D call: TRBD1 (6 bases). Trimming took off 7 bases at V and 6 bases at J, with 12 bases between the two ends. This CDR3 spans 11 amino acids. Germline V gene lookup returns CDR1 SQVTM and CDR2 ANQGSEA. CDR3 amino acids: CSAARGAEAFF. The CDR3 region has the DNA TGCAGCGCAGCGAGGGGGGCTGAAGCTTTCTTT.

Turning to this clonotype: An end of the junction differs from the germline gene, which may be a read error. CDR3 bases: TGCAGTGCAAGAGAGGGGGGCGCCCACAATGAGCAGTTCTTC. It yields the protein CSAREGGAHNEQFF. The V call is TRBV20-1, the J call TRBJ2-1; D is tentatively TRBD1 or TRBD2 (6 bases each). CDR1 is DFQATT, CDR2 SNEGSKA, per germline (reference sequence). The CDR3 runs 14 residues.

This chain links TRBV27 with TRBJ1-4; perhaps TRBD1 as D (6 bases). Germline V gene data show CDR1 as MNHEY and CDR2 as SMNVEV (reference sequence). The CDR3 extends over 14 amino acids. Deletions cut 6 bases from V and 3 bases from J, with 11 bases between. CDR3 sequence: CASRLQGSNEKLFF. The DNA of the CDR3 is TGTGCCAGCAGGCTACAGGGATCTAATGAAAAACTGTTTTTT.

The chain carries TRBV6-2 or TRBV6-3 and TRBJ2-1; D gene uncertain. This CDR3 has 12 residues. CDR1 MNHEY and CDR2 SVGEGT come from the germline V gene. Between the trimmed V and J ends, which lost 6 bases and 7 bases, there was a span of 10 bases. CDR3 DNA: TGTGCCAGCAGAGATCCGGCTAATGAGCAGTTCTTC. It is translated as CASRDPANEQFF.

The V and J genes are TRBV3-1 and TRBJ1-5; unclear D gene. CDR1 and CDR2 (germline): LGHDT, YNNKEL (reference sequence). V dropped 6 bases and J dropped 4 bases, with 16 bases sitting between them. The CDR3 contains 15 residues. CDR3 sequence: CASSLGPMGNQPQHF. In DNA, the CDR3 is TGTGCCAGCAGTCTAGGGCCAATGGGAAATCAGCCCCAGCATTTT.

V is TRBV3-1 and J is TRBJ2-5; TRBD2 aligns across 10 bases. Germline trimming cut 2 bases from V and 3 bases from J; bases unmatched to any gene: 3. This CDR3 has 15 amino acids. Germline V gives CDR1 LGHDT, CDR2 YNNKEL (reference sequence). The CDR3 region has the DNA TGTGCCAGCAGCCAACAAAGCGGGAGGGAAGAGACCCAGTACTTC. It codes for CASSQQSGREETQYF.

This rearrangement joins TRBV27 to TRBJ2-4; tentatively, D is TRBD1 (5 bases). The CDR3 has 14 amino acids. The ends were cut back, 2 bases at V and 0 bases at J, with 5 bases in the middle. Germline V gene data show CDR1 as MNHEY and CDR2 as SMNVEV (reference sequence). DNA of the CDR3: TGTGCCAGCAGTTTACAGGGAGCCAAAAACATTCAGTACTTC. It is translated as CASSLQGAKNIQYF.

This chain links TRBV29-1 with TRBJ1-1; D gene unclear. The V end lost 4 bases, the J end lost 7 bases, and 13 bases lay between the germline ends. This CDR3 is 12 amino acids long. Per germline, CDR1 SQVTM and CDR2 ANQGSEA. The CDR3 sequence: CSVVGVGFEAFF. The CDR3 DNA reads as TGCAGCGTTGTTGGAGTGGGGTTTGAAGCTTTCTTT.

The rearrangement joins TRBV2 to TRBJ2-2; a possible D gene is TRBD1 (6 bases). Germline CDR1 SNHLY, CDR2 FYNNEI. The V end lost 5 bases, the J end lost 2 bases, and 9 bases lay between the germline ends. The CDR3 is 14 amino acids. CDR3 amino acids: CASSQGTNTGELFF. The CDR3 DNA sequence: TGTGCCAGCAGTCAGGGGACAAACACCGGGGAGCTGTTTTTT.

The chain is built from TRBV19 and TRBJ2-4; TRBD2 is a possible D gene (6 bases). Germline V CDR1 and CDR2: LNHDA, SQIVND (reference sequence). The CDR3 sequence is 14 residues long. Trimming left V 3 bases short and J 4 bases short, with 10 bases between. The CDR3 here is CASSIPGEKNIQYF. Here the CDR3 DNA reads TGTGCCAGTAGTATCCCGGGGGAGAAAAACATTCAGTACTTC.

DNA of the CDR3: TGCAGCGTTGGCGGCGGGGGGGCCTCAGATACGCAGTATTTT. Translating gives CSVGGGGASDTQYF. The chain uses TRBV29-1 and TRBJ2-3; 9 bases align to TRBD2. V was clipped by 4 bases and J by 4 bases; unmatched bases: 6. Germline loops: CDR1 SQVTM, CDR2 ANQGSEA. The CDR3 spans 14 residues.

The rearrangement joins TRBV5-1 to TRBJ1-6; maybe TRBD1 (5 bases). The V end was cut by 6 bases, the J end by 8 bases, with 15 bases between. This CDR3 has 14 residues. CDR1 and CDR2 from the germline V gene are SGHRS and YFSETQ. The CDR3 region is CASNNAGLDSPLHF. The CDR3 nucleotides read TGCGCCAGCAACAATGCGGGGCTTGATTCACCCCTCCACTTT.

The chain uses TRBV20-1 and TRBJ1-2; TRBD1 agrees at 8 bases. V lost 3 bases and J lost 3; bases outside the gene matches: 3. Germline V gene sequence: CDR1 DFQATT, CDR2 SNEGSKA (reference sequence). This CDR3 contains 13 residues. CDR3 bases: TGCAGTGCTAGTGAACAGGGGGACTATGGCTACACCTTC. Its protein product is CSASEQGDYGYTF.

The chain couples TRBV2 to TRBJ2-2; D might be TRBD1 (5 bases). This CDR3 has 14 amino acids. V was shortened by 8 bases and J by 0 bases, with 10 bases between the two germline ends. CDR1 and CDR2 (germline): SNHLY, FYNNEI. CDR3 protein: CASRRTTNTGELFF. The CDR3 coding sequence is TGTGCCAGCCGGCGGACAACGAACACCGGGGAGCTGTTTTTT.

The chain carries TRBV18 and TRBJ2-1; 8 bases map to TRBD2. CDR3 length: 16 residues. CDR1 and CDR2 (germline): KGHSH, LQKENI. V lost 2 bases and J lost 3; bases outside the gene matches: 6. CDR3 DNA: TGTGCCAGCTCACCAGGTTTTAGCGGGGACTACAATGAGCAGTTCTTC. Translation: CASSPGFSGDYNEQFF.